This T cell receptor beta chain derives from a study of identical twins. Study outcomes and limitations: Beta out-of-frame sequences showed weaker excess twin sharing. It was possible that invariant MAIT and iNKT cells partly confounded the zero-insertion analyses.

TCRdb itself ran the 5' RACE reads through MiXCR, one entry per CDR3 protein. This table has some 660,000 distinct CDR3 sequences, about 9.4% appearing once. This clonotype was seen a few times. Its matching antigen is unknown. V lost 5 bases to trimming and J lost 4 bases; unmatched junction nucleotides: 8. Germline CDR1 SGHAT, CDR2 FQNNGV. This CDR3 region has 15 residues. The same data also went into a second study, on yellow fever vaccine responses in identical twins.

This clonotype was sampled from a young woman in good health. The sequencing input was PBMCs. J is TRBJ1-3 and V is TRBV11-2; 7 bases align to TRBD1. The CDR3 reads CASSPDRVGGNTIYF. CDR3 nucleotides: TGTGCCAGCAGCCCAGACAGGGTCGGGGGAAACACCATATATTTT.